The clone carrying this T cell receptor beta chain was seen repeatedly, ten times or more. Donors had localized lung adenocarcinoma, a non-small cell lung cancer. These data are taken from a study of CD4 and CD8 cells across lung adenocarcinoma regions. TCRdb processed the PCR reads anew with MiXCR; each CDR3 protein has one entry. The sample consists of more than 25,000 distinct CDR3 sequences, more than 40% of them appearing once. The receptor was isolated from a male donor with lung adenocarcinoma. The CD4 and CD8 labels of this study may be unreliable. Sequenced sample: CD8+ T cells from the center of a lung tumor.

The CDR3: CASSTSLHGRTGELFF. CDR3 bases: TGTGCCAGCAGCACATCCCTGCACGGGCGCACCGGGGAGCTGTTTTTT. This chain links TRBV6-4 with TRBJ2-2; no definite D call. Trimming stripped 6 bases from V and 4 bases from J, with 18 bases between. The V gene's germline CDR1 is MRHNA and CDR2 SNTAGT. The CDR3 has 16 residues.